The present entry profiles one T cell receptor beta chain with its context. What it binds is unknown. Sequencing of TCR beta covered CD8+ and CD4+ T cells obtained from blood. With random hexamers, reverse transcription was performed on roughly 0.5 to 1 ug of RNA. Multiplex PCR with immunoSEQ amplified the TCR beta CDR3 across 54 Vbeta and 13 Jbeta. TCRdb re-called the immunoSEQ multiplex PCR reads with MiXCR, one entry per CDR3 protein. The sample lists almost 450,000 distinct CDR3 sequences; approximately 85% were seen once. These data come from a study of CD8 T cells in Susac syndrome. Study-wide results and limits: In its TCR sequencing and HLA analysis, the study acknowledged that the number of individuals was relatively small.

Germline V gene sequence: CDR1 MDHEN, CDR2 SYDVKM. This CDR3 is 17 amino acids long. Trimming cost V 5 bases and J 4 bases, with 21 bases left between them. The clonotype comes from a human donor with multiple sclerosis. The chain uses TRBV28 and TRBJ2-1, with a tentative D call TRBD2 (7 bases). Sequencing input: CD8+ T cells from PBMCs. The CDR3 DNA reads TGTGCCAGCAGTGGCTGGCAGGGGCCTAGCGGATACAATGAGCAGTTCTTC. Translating it yields CASSGWQGPSGYNEQFF.